The entry that follows covers one T cell receptor beta chain sequence. This specimen belongs to a study of identical twins. V lost 8 bases, J lost 0 bases, and 4 bases stayed unmatched. CDR1 MNHEY and CDR2 SVGEGT come from the germline V gene. This CDR3 has 14 residues. TCRdb reprocessed the 5' RACE reads via MiXCR and lists one record per CDR3 protein. Here the sample spans 400,000 to 550,000 distinct CDR3 sequences, around 20% being singletons. Separately, the same data were catalogued under a study of T cells expressing NK-cell markers.

V gene TRBV6-2 or TRBV6-3 combines with J gene TRBJ2-7; 10 nucleotides agree with TRBD2. Specimen: CD4+ T cells sorted from blood. The receptor's source is a woman aged 18-29 years in good health. CDR3 residues: CASGLAGASYEQYF. For the CDR3, the DNA is TGTGCCAGCGGGCTAGCGGGGGCCTCCTACGAGCAGTACTTC.